This TCR beta chain is drawn from a study of shared clonotypes between healthy human individuals. About this clone itself: Its specificity is not known.

Findings of the study overall: Genetic and exposure-history diversity was limited by the few donors.

This table comes from immunoSEQ multiplex PCR, and its TCRdb copy is limited to in-frame clones, with some not included. The sample contains 2.3 million or so clones, approximately 95% of which appear only once. V dropped 3 bases and J dropped 1 base, with 9 bases sitting between them. This CDR3 is 14 amino acids long. The germline gives CDR1 MDHEN, CDR2 SYDVKM. The rearrangement uses TRBV28 and TRBJ1-1; tentative D call: TRBD1 (5 bases). The sample comprised naive CD4+ T cells from PBMCs. As to subset: CD45RA+ positively selected. The clonotype originates from a young man in good health. Some clones in this sample may be carry-over from other donors' samples. The CDR3 sequence is CASSFPGGNTEAFF. DNA for the CDR3: TGTGCCAGCAGTTTTCCCGGGGGGAACACTGAAGCTTTCTTT. Variable domain in full (rest from reference TRBV28 and TRBJ1-1): DVKVTQSSRYLVKRTGEKVFLECVQDMDHENMFWYRQDPGLGLRLIYFSYDVKMKEKGDIPEGYSVSREKKERFSLILESASTNQTSMYLCASSFPGGNTEAFFGQGTRLTVV.